This TCR beta chain was recorded in a study of T cell repertoires in cytomegalovirus infection. Study-wide results and limits: Cumulative frequency (of public TCR beta family members) identified carriers of CMV plus the relevant HLA.

Trimming at V came to 1 base and at J to 2 bases, leaving 9 bases not matched to a gene. The CDR3 loop spans 16 amino acids. CDR1 is SQVTM and CDR2 is ANQGSEA in the germline V gene. About this clonotype: As yet, its antigen is unknown.

Each CDR3 protein is one row after TCRdb ran MiXCR on the reads. Of about 450,000 distinct CDR3 sequences in the sample, about a third were seen once. This TCR derives from a human donor in good health (CMV status not recorded). Some clones in this sample may be carry-over from other donors' samples. Source material: PBMCs. The V and J genes are TRBV29-1 and TRBJ2-3, with 7 bases matching TRBD2. The CDR3 DNA follows: TGCAGCGTTGAAGGTCAAGAGCGGGACCACACAGATACGCAGTATTTT. Translating gives CSVEGQERDHTDTQYF.